The 5 T cell receptor beta chains below come from one sample, sequenced in a study of T cell changes during pregnancy in multiple sclerosis. The method was immunoSEQ multiplex PCR; TCRdb's version includes in-frame clones alone and lacks a portion of them. The sample includes tens of thousands of clones, about 95% of them seen just once. The material was peripheral blood, obtained in the third trimester of pregnancy. All receptors come from a female donor with multiple sclerosis, enrolled in a pregnancy study.

The V and J genes are TRBV19 and TRBJ2-3; 13 nucleotides line up with TRBD2. The CDR3 is 17 amino acids. Per germline, CDR1 LNHDA and CDR2 SQIVND (reference sequence). The V gene end was trimmed by 0 bases and the J gene end by 4 bases; junction bases not matched to a gene: 4. CDR3 nucleotide sequence: TGTGCCAGTAGTATAGACCTACTAGCGGGGGGGCCAGATACGCAGTATTTT. Translation gives CASSIDLLAGGPDTQYF.

The genes are TRBV19 and TRBJ1-4; 9 nucleotides align to TRBD1. Germline trimming cut 7 bases from V and 7 bases from J; bases unmatched to any gene: 7. Germline values: CDR1 LNHDA, CDR2 SQIVND (reference sequence). This CDR3 is built from 14 residues. In nucleotides, the CDR3 is TGTGCCAGTAACTTGACAGGGGGAATTGAAAAACTGTTTTTT. This codes for CASNLTGGIEKLFF.

This rearrangement joins TRBV7-6 to TRBJ2-3; 14 bases align to TRBD2. Germline-derived CDR1 and CDR2 are SGHVS and FNYEAQ. CDR3 length: 18 amino acids. Trimming at V came to 5 bases and at J to 4 bases, leaving 11 bases not matched to a gene. CDR3 coding DNA: TGTGCCAGCAGCCGAGGACTAGCGGGGGGTCCCAGCCCAGATACGCAGTATTTT. Translated: CASSRGLAGGPSPDTQYF.

CDR3 sequence (DNA): TGTGCCACCAGCAGAGACGTAAACACTGAAGCTTTCTTT. Translation: CATSRDVNTEAFF. The rearrangement joins TRBV15 to TRBJ1-1; no reliable D call. With 0 bases removed from V and 2 bases from J, the gap between germline ends came to 4 bases. Germline V gene sequence: CDR1 LNHNV, CDR2 YYDKDF (reference sequence). CDR3 length equals 13 residues.

The chain employs TRBV7-3 and TRBJ2-1; TRBD1 is a possible D gene (5 bases). V shed 1 base and J shed 6 bases, with 13 bases lying between them. The CDR3 consists of 15 residues. The V gene's germline CDR1 is SGHTA and CDR2 FQGTGA. The CDR3 reads CASSLKVGQVNEQFF. The CDR3 nucleotides are TGTGCCAGCAGCTTAAAGGTGGGGCAGGTCAATGAGCAGTTCTTC.